A single sample is the source of the 28 T cell receptor beta chains below, sequenced in a study of neoadjuvant nivolumab and ipilimumab in lung cancer. Measured with immunoSEQ multiplex PCR; TCRdb has only the in-frame clones, and not every one. The sample contains 15,000 to 20,000 clones, about 87% of which appear only once. This material consisted of peripheral blood, taken before neoadjuvant nivolumab, alone or with ipilimumab. The source of these receptors is an adult with non-small cell lung cancer.

The V call is TRBV30, the J call TRBJ2-1, with 8 bases fitting TRBD2. Trimming removed 5 bases from V and 1 base from J; junction bases left unmatched: 1. Looked up from germline, CDR1 is GTSNPN and CDR2 is SVGIG (reference sequence). This CDR3 is 13 amino acids long. The CDR3 protein is CAWVAGSYNEQFF. In DNA form, the CDR3 reads TGTGCCTGGGTAGCGGGGTCCTACAATGAGCAGTTCTTC.

The genes are TRBV29-1 and TRBJ1-2, with 9 bases lining up with TRBD1. This CDR3 has 15 residues. V was pared by 0 bases and J by 4 bases, with 6 bases of the junction left unmatched. Germline V gene lookup returns CDR1 SQVTM and CDR2 ANQGSEA. The CDR3 loop reads CSVEDWTGEGYGYTF. The CDR3 DNA is TGCAGCGTTGAAGATTGGACAGGGGAGGGCTATGGCTACACCTTC. Full variable domain (outside the CDR3, taken from reference TRBV29-1 and TRBJ1-2): SAVISQKPSRDICQRGTSLTIQCQVDSQVTMMFWYRQQPGQSLTLIATANQGSEATYESGFVIDKFPISRPNLTFSTLTVSNMSPEDSSIYLCSVEDWTGEGYGYTFGSGTRLTVV.

This clone turned up a few times. V usage is TRBV4-3 and J usage is TRBJ2-3, with TRBD2 identical over 12 bases. CDR1 is LGHNA, CDR2 YSLEER, per germline. After removal of 0 bases from V and 3 bases from J, the junction contained 10 bases not matched to a gene. This CDR3 spans 19 amino acids. The CDR3 region is CASSQDPPTSGSSTDTQYF. The CDR3 nucleotides read TGCGCCAGCAGCCAAGATCCCCCGACTAGCGGGAGTAGTACAGATACGCAGTATTTT.

The V gene is TRBV4-1, the J gene TRBJ2-7; 7 bases match TRBD1. V was clipped by 2 bases and J by 3 bases; unmatched bases: 1. Germline V gives CDR1 MGHRA, CDR2 YSYEKL. CDR3 length equals 13 residues. The CDR3 region is CASSQRQGYEQYF. Written as DNA, the CDR3 is TGCGCCAGCAGCCAAAGACAGGGCTACGAGCAGTACTTC.

This chain links TRBV9 with TRBJ2-5, with TRBD2 identical over 14 bases. CDR3 length equals 18 residues. Looked up from germline, CDR1 is SGDLS and CDR2 is YYNGEE. V lost 3 bases to trimming and J lost 0 bases; unmatched junction nucleotides: 7. CDR3: CASSDGTSGGLYQETQYF. DNA of the CDR3: TGTGCCAGCAGCGACGGGACTAGCGGGGGCCTGTACCAAGAGACCCAGTACTTC.

The chain uses TRBV7-9 and TRBJ2-2; D might be TRBD1 (6 bases). With 6 bases removed from V and 5 bases from J, the gap between germline ends came to 16 bases. CDR1 is SEHNR, CDR2 FQNEAQ, per germline (reference sequence). CDR3 length: 15 residues. The CDR3 region has the DNA TGTGCCAGCAGAAGGGACACCGCCCTTACCGGGGAGCTGTTTTTT. Protein: CASRRDTALTGELFF.

V usage is TRBV5-5 and J usage is TRBJ1-1; D uncertain. Germline V gene data show CDR1 as SGHKS and CDR2 as YYEKEE (reference sequence). CDR3 length equals 12 residues. V lost 1 base, J lost 5 bases, and 6 bases lay in between. This chain's CDR3 is CASSLLGTEAFF. CDR3 coding DNA: TGTGCCAGCAGCTTGTTGGGAACTGAAGCTTTCTTT.

The chain links TRBV5-5 to TRBJ1-5, with a tentative D call TRBD1 (6 bases). This CDR3 comprises 14 residues. The germline V gene encodes CDR1 SGHKS and CDR2 YYEKEE (reference sequence). V shed 4 bases and J shed 4 bases, with 12 bases lying between them. The CDR3 DNA follows: TGTGCCAGCAGCCGGGGGCCGGAGAATCAGCCCCAGCATTTT. Translating gives CASSRGPENQPQHF.

V gene TRBV5-4 combines with J gene TRBJ2-6; D gene uncertain. The germline V gene encodes CDR1 SGHNT and CDR2 YYREEE (reference sequence). This CDR3 is built from 13 residues. The germline V and J ends were trimmed by 1 base and 1 base, with 0 bases remaining between them. This chain's CDR3 is CASSLSGANVLTF. As DNA, the CDR3 is TGTGCCAGCAGCTTGTCTGGGGCCAACGTCCTGACTTTC.

The genes are TRBV18 and TRBJ2-2; TRBD1 might be the D (6 bases). The CDR3 spans 14 residues. V lost 2 bases and J 6 bases, leaving 10 bases between the germline ends. The V gene's germline CDR1 is KGHSH and CDR2 LQKENI. In nucleotides, the CDR3 is TGTGCCAGCTCACCAGTTGAGGGGGCCGGGGAGCTGTTTTTT. Its protein product is CASSPVEGAGELFF. Full variable domain (rest looked up from reference TRBV18 and TRBJ2-2): NAGVMQNPRHLVRRRGQEARLRCSPMKGHSHVYWYRQLPEEGLKFMVYLQKENIIDESGMPKERFSAEFPKEGPSILRIQQVVRGDSAAYFCASSPVEGAGELFFGEGSRLTVL.

The chain joins TRBV2 to TRBJ2-5; D possibly corresponds to TRBD2 (6 bases). V was clipped by 7 bases and J by 1 base, with 16 bases between them. Germline CDR1 reads SNHLY; CDR2 reads FYNNEI. The CDR3 sequence is 15 residues long. CDR3 DNA sequence: TGTGCCAGCACTCGGAGTAGCGGTAGCCAAGAGACCCAGTACTTC. It is translated as CASTRSSGSQETQYF.

The chain uses TRBV7-2 and TRBJ2-7, with 8 bases fitting TRBD2. Germline V CDR1 and CDR2: SGHTA, FQGNSA. This CDR3 contains 15 residues. Trimming removed 1 base from V and 6 bases from J; junction bases left unmatched: 8. This chain's CDR3 is CASSLVRGLAGEQYF. The CDR3 DNA is TGTGCCAGCAGCTTAGTTAGGGGCCTAGCGGGCGAGCAGTACTTC.

This clone was detected only once. The gene calls are TRBV5-1 and TRBJ2-2; TRBD1 aligns across 7 bases. This CDR3 is built from 17 residues. Trimming cost V 7 bases and J 4 bases; bases outside gene matches: 16. The germline V gene encodes CDR1 SGHRS and CDR2 YFSETQ. The CDR3: CASSTYRGQGGTGELFF. CDR3 sequence (DNA): TGCGCCAGCTCAACCTACAGGGGCCAGGGCGGCACCGGGGAGCTGTTTTTT.

V is TRBV7-9 and J is TRBJ1-1, with D maybe TRBD1 (6 bases). The V and J ends lost 3 bases and 0 bases respectively, with 8 bases between them. The CDR3 runs to 14 residues. Germline CDR1 is SEHNR and CDR2 is FQNEAQ (reference sequence). The CDR3 is CASSLGALNTEAFF. As DNA, the CDR3 is TGTGCCAGCAGCTTGGGGGCCCTGAACACTGAAGCTTTCTTT. The whole variable domain, remainder taken from reference TRBV7-9 and TRBJ1-1, is DTGVSQNPRHKITKRGQNVTFRCDPISEHNRLYWYRQTLGQGPEFLTYFQNEAQLEKSRLLSDRFSAERPKGSFSTLEIQRTEQGDSAMYLCASSLGALNTEAFFGQGTRLTVV.

This clone was observed a single time. J is TRBJ2-3 and V is TRBV7-9; 10 bases fit TRBD2. CDR1 SEHNR and CDR2 FQNEAQ come from the germline V gene (reference sequence). V was pared by 5 bases and J by 4 bases, with 3 bases of the junction left unmatched. This CDR3 is built from 14 residues. In DNA form, the CDR3 reads TGTGCCAGCAGCATCGGACTAGCGGCAGATACGCAGTATTTT. Protein sequence: CASSIGLAADTQYF. The whole variable domain, filled in from reference TRBV7-9 and TRBJ2-3, reads DTGVSQNPRHKITKRGQNVTFRCDPISEHNRLYWYRQTLGQGPEFLTYFQNEAQLEKSRLLSDRFSAERPKGSFSTLEIQRTEQGDSAMYLCASSIGLAADTQYFGPGTRLTVL.

This CDR3 is CASSNWDRVGDTQYF. DNA of the CDR3: TGCGCCAGCAGCAATTGGGACAGGGTAGGGGATACGCAGTATTTT. The genes are TRBV5-1 and TRBJ2-3, with TRBD1 matching over 9 bases. With V trimmed by 4 bases and J by 6 bases, 9 bases remained unmatched. The germline CDR1 and CDR2 sequences are SGHRS and YFSETQ. This CDR3 is built from 15 residues.

A few counts support this clone. This chain uses TRBV6-5 with TRBJ2-5; TRBD2 is a possible D gene (7 bases). The V end lost 0 bases, the J end lost 2 bases, and 10 bases lay between the germline ends. CDR1 MNHEY and CDR2 SVGAGI come from the germline V gene. This CDR3 has 15 amino acids. The CDR3 sequence: CASSYSGGGQETQYF. The CDR3 DNA reads TGTGCCAGCAGTTACTCAGGGGGGGGGCAAGAGACCCAGTACTTC.

V and J are TRBV25-1 and TRBJ2-7; D unclear. V lost 2 bases, J lost 0 bases, and 8 bases lay in between. Per the germline V gene, CDR1 is MGHDK and CDR2 is SYGVNS. The CDR3 length is 14 residues. This chain's CDR3 is CASSETESSYEQYF. DNA for the CDR3: TGTGCCAGCAGTGAAACGGAAAGCTCCTACGAGCAGTACTTC.

The rearrangement uses TRBV7-8 and TRBJ2-3; D perhaps matches TRBD2 (6 bases). Trimming cost V 5 bases and J 0 bases, with 18 bases left between them. CDR3 length equals 17 residues. Germline-derived CDR1 and CDR2 are SGHVS and FQNEAQ. The CDR3 bases are TGTGCCAGCAGCCAAAAGATAGGCGGGACTAGCACAGATACGCAGTATTTT. This encodes CASSQKIGGTSTDTQYF.

J is TRBJ1-2 and V is TRBV5-1; 8 nucleotides align to TRBD1. V shed 0 bases and J 7 bases; nucleotides not matched to a gene: 8. The CDR3 covers 15 residues. CDR1 is SGHRS and CDR2 is YFSETQ in the germline V gene. CDR3 coding DNA: TGCGCCAGCAGCTTGGAGATTCGAGACAGGGGTGGCTACACCTTC. Translating it yields CASSLEIRDRGGYTF.

The chain recombines TRBV9 with TRBJ2-3, with 8 bases aligning to TRBD2. This CDR3 is 16 amino acids long. Germline V CDR1 and CDR2: SGDLS, YYNGEE. Unmatched junction bases numbered 7, after V lost 1 base and J lost 3 bases. For the CDR3, the DNA is TGTGCCAGCAGCGTAACTGCGGGAGGCGGTACAGATACGCAGTATTTT. This sequence encodes CASSVTAGGGTDTQYF.

This chain links TRBV6-6 with TRBJ2-7, with D unresolved. CDR3 length: 14 amino acids. Trimming removed 6 bases at V and 0 bases at J, with 12 bases between. Germline CDR1 and CDR2: MNHNY and SVGAGI (reference sequence). CDR3 protein: CASSPRWDSYEQYF. CDR3 coding DNA: TGTGCCAGCAGCCCCCGGTGGGACTCCTACGAGCAGTACTTC.

This chain uses TRBV30 with TRBJ2-7; 7 bases line up with TRBD2. The V and J ends lost 0 bases and 1 base, in that order; junction bases with no gene match: 9. Germline-derived CDR1 and CDR2 are GTSNPN and SVGIG (reference sequence). The CDR3 spans 16 residues. The CDR3 here is CAWSVPGGGRSYEQYF. The CDR3 coding sequence is TGTGCCTGGAGTGTACCGGGGGGAGGGCGGTCCTACGAGCAGTACTTC.

This chain joins TRBV30 and TRBJ1-5; tentatively, D is TRBD1 (5 bases). The CDR3 extends over 11 amino acids. Trimming removed 5 bases at V and 4 bases at J, with 6 bases between. The V gene's germline CDR1 is GTSNPN and CDR2 SVGIG (reference sequence). CDR3 DNA sequence: TGTGCCTGGGGGACTAATCAGCCCCAGCATTTT. Translating it yields CAWGTNQPQHF.

The chain uses TRBV5-5 and TRBJ2-5, with 7 bases that match TRBD2. The CDR3 totals 15 residues. With V trimmed by 4 bases and J by 4 bases, 10 bases remained unmatched. CDR1 and CDR2 (germline): SGHKS, YYEKEE (reference sequence). The CDR3 nucleotides read TGTGCCAGCAGCAACCCTCGACTAGCCCCAGAGACCCAGTACTTC. Translating gives CASSNPRLAPETQYF.

The rearrangement links TRBV7-9 to TRBJ2-5; 12 bases match TRBD2. The germline V gene encodes CDR1 SEHNR and CDR2 FQNEAQ (reference sequence). The CDR3 loop spans 15 amino acids. With V trimmed by 5 bases and J by 4 bases, 5 bases remained unmatched. CDR3 amino acids: CASSLRGLAGETQYF. The CDR3 DNA reads TGTGCCAGCAGCCTAAGGGGACTAGCGGGAGAGACCCAGTACTTC.

The rearrangement links TRBV2 to TRBJ1-2, with D unclear. CDR3 length equals 13 residues. Germline CDR1 and CDR2: SNHLY and FYNNEI. The ends were cut back, 5 bases at V and 6 bases at J, with 13 bases in the middle. The CDR3 spells CASSRMFSDGYTF. CDR3 DNA sequence: TGTGCCAGCAGTCGTATGTTTTCGGATGGCTACACCTTC.

The chain combines TRBV5-1 with TRBJ1-2, with 7 bases fitting TRBD1. The V gene's germline CDR1 is SGHRS and CDR2 YFSETQ. Trimming at V came to 7 bases and at J to 8 bases, leaving 17 bases not matched to a gene. The CDR3 contains 15 residues. CDR3 protein: CASAGDSSKAGGYTF. CDR3 DNA sequence: TGCGCCAGCGCCGGGGACAGCTCCAAAGCGGGGGGCTACACCTTC.